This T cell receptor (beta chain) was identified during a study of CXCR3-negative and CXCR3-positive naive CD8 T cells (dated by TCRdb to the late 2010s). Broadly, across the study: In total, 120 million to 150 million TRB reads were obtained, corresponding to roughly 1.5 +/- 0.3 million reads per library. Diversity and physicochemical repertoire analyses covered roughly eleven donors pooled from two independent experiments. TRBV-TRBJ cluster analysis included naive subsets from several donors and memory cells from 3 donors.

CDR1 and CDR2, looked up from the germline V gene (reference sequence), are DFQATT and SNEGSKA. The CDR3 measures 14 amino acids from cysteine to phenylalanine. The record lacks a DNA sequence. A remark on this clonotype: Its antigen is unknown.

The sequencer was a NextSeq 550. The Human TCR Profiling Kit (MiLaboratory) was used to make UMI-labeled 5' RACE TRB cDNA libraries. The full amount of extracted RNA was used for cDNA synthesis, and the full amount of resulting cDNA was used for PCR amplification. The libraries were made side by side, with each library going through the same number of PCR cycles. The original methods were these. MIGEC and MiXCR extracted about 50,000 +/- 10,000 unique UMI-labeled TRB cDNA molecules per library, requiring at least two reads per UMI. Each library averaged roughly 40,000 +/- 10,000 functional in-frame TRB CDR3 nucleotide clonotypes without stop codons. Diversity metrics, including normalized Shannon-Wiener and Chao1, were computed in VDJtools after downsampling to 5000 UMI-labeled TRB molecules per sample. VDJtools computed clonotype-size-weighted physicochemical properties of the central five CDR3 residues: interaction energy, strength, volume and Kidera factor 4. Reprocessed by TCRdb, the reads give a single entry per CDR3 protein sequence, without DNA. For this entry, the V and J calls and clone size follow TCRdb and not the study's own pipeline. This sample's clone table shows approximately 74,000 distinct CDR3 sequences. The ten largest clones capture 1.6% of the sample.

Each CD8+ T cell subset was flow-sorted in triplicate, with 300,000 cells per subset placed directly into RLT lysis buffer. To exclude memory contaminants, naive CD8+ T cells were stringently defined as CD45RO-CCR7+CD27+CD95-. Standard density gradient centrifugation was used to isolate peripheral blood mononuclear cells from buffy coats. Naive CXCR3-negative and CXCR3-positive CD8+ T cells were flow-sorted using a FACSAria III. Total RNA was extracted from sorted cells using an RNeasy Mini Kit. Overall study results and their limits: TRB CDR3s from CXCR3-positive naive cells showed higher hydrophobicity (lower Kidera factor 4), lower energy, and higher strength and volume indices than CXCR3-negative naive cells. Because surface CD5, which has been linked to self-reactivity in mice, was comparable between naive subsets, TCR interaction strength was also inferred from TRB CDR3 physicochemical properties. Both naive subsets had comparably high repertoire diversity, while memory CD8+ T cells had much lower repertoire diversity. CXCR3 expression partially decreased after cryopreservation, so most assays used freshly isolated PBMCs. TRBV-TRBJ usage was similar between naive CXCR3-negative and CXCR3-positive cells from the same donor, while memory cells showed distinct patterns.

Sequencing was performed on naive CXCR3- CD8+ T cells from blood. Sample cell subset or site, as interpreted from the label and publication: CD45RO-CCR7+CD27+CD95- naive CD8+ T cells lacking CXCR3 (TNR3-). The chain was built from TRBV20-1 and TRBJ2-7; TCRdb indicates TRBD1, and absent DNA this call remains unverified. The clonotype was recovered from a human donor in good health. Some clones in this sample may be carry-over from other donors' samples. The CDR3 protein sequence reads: CSARDSGHPGEQYF.